This entry features one T cell receptor (beta chain) sequence. Its specificity is unknown. Assay: immunoSEQ multiplex PCR; the TCRdb copy retains only in-frame clones and omits some. The sample lists some 330,000 clones, 85% to 90% occurring once. The CDR3 totals 15 residues. Deletions cut 1 base from V and 13 bases from J, with 23 bases between. Germline V gene data show CDR1 as SGHKS and CDR2 as YYEKEE (reference sequence). Treatment denoted: approximately 18 received Ad26.COV2.S at low or high dose, single or two shots; roughly five received placebo; per-sample allocation not given. Samples analyzed were those drawn on day 63 after the first vaccine or placebo injection. The vaccine antigen was prefusion-stabilized Wuhan SARS-CoV-2 spike. This record belongs to a study of Ad26.COV2.S vaccination and SARS-CoV-2 variants. The study's findings and limits: It was found that vaccine and placebo recipients had similar non-spike TCR breadth.

Sequenced material: peripheral blood, taken in a trial of Ad26.COV2.S vaccine versus placebo. V gene TRBV5-5 combines with J gene TRBJ1-2; tentatively, D is TRBD1 (5 bases). The receptor's source is a person aged 18-60 years who received the Ad26.COV2.S COVID-19 vaccine or a placebo. CDR3 protein: CASSLFEEIIPGGTF. In DNA form, the CDR3 reads TGTGCCAGCAGCTTGTTTGAGGAGATTATCCCGGGGGGCACCTTC.